The T cell receptor beta chain described here comes from a study of regulatory T cells in long-lasting Graves disease. V dropped 0 bases and J dropped 8 bases, with 9 bases sitting between them. The germline V gene encodes CDR1 SGHNT and CDR2 YYREEE (reference sequence). The CDR3 is 13 residues long. Regarding time point: newly diagnosed GD, antithyroid drugs for less than 3 months. PBMC-extracted RNA yielded the TCR library. Patients were enrolled at an endocrinology department in Xi'an, China. Combining iRepertoire HTBI primers with Arm-PCR of CDR3 regions, the authors built TCR beta libraries. Each CDR3 protein is one row after TCRdb ran MiXCR on the multiplex PCR reads. The data contain about 530,000 distinct CDR3 sequences, approximately 16% of them seen just once; the ten biggest clones take up around 25%. This clonotype was detected only a few times. These sequences were also reported in another study, on T cells in Graves' hyperthyroidism and ophthalmopathy. As reported in that work: During a first-round RT-PCR of the TCR CDR3, the HTBI primer set was used. Median prediction lead before ophthalmopathy onset was 6.5 months with the model.

The chain uses TRBV5-4 and TRBJ2-1, with D possibly being TRBD2 (6 bases). The material was peripheral blood mononuclear cells (PBMCs), obtained at new diagnosis, from a patient treated with antithyroid drugs. The clonotype comes from a woman between 40 and 65 years old with Graves disease. CDR3: CASSLAWGDEQFF. The CDR3 nucleotides read TGTGCCAGCAGCTTGGCCTGGGGGGATGAGCAGTTCTTC.